This T cell receptor beta chain was captured by sequencing in a study of cytomegalovirus exposure and HLA in healthy donors. At the level of the study: T cells numbering about 179 million yielded approximately 120 million unique TCR beta sequences in an earlier analysis.

V gave up 4 bases and J gave up 6 bases; unmatched junction bases: 14. Germline V CDR1 and CDR2: SGHVS, FQNEAQ. The CDR3 length is 16 residues. General study results and limits: Analyzed later, most CMV-associated TCR beta chains appeared HLA-restricted.

Concerning this clone itself: Its antigen is undetermined.

In the PCR, 60 Vbeta and 13 Jbeta primers were used. The protocol was immunoSEQ multiplex PCR, while the TCRdb copy is restricted to in-frame clones and leaves out a portion. The sample carries 150,000 to 200,000 clones, roughly 81% recorded once. Specimen: PBMCs. This sequence joins TRBV7-8 and TRBJ2-7; 8 bases are shared with TRBD1. The sequence was obtained from a man aged 18 to 29 in good health and CMV-seropositive. The CDR3 protein is CASSSRQGYPGREQYF. In DNA form, the CDR3 reads TGTGCCAGCAGCTCAAGACAGGGGTATCCAGGACGCGAGCAGTACTTC.